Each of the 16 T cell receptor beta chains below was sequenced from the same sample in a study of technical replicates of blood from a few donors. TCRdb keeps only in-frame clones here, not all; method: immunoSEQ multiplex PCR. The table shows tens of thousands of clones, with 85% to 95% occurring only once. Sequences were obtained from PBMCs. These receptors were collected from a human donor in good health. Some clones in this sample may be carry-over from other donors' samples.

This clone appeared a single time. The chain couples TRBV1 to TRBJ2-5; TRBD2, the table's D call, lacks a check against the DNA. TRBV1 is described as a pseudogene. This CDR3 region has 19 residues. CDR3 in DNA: TGCACCAGCAGCCAAGATGATGGGGCTAGCGGGGGTCACCAAGAGACCCAGTACTTC. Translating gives CTSSQDDGASGGHQETQYF.

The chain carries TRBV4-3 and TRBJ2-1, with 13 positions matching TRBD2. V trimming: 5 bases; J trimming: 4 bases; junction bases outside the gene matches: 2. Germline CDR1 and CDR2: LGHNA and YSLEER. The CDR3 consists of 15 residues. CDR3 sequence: CASSELAGGYNEQFF. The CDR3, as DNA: TGCGCCAGCAGCGAACTAGCGGGGGGGTACAATGAGCAGTTCTTC.

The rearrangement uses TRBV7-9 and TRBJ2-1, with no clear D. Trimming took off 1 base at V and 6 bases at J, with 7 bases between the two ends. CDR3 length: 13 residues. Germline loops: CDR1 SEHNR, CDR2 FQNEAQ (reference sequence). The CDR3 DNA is TGTGCCAGCAGCTTAGAGTTAGCCAATGAGCAGTTCTTC. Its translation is CASSLELANEQFF.

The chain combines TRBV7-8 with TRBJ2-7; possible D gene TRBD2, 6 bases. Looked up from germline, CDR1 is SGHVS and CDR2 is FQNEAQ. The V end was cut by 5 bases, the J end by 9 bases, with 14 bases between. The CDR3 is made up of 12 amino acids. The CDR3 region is CASSIGGYAQYF. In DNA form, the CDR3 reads TGTGCCAGCAGCATCGGGGGATATGCGCAGTACTTC.

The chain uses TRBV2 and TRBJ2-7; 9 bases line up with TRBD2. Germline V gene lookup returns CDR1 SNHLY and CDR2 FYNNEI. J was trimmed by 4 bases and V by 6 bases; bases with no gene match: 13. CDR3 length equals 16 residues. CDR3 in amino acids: CASRGGGVAGAYEQYF. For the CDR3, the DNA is TGTGCCAGCAGGGGGGGCGGGGTAGCGGGAGCGTACGAGCAGTACTTC.

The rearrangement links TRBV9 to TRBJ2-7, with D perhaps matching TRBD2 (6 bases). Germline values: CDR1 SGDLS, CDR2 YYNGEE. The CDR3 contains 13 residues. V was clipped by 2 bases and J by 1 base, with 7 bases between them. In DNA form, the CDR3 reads TGTGCCAGCAGCGTGGGACTTTCCTACGAGCAGTACTTC. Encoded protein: CASSVGLSYEQYF.

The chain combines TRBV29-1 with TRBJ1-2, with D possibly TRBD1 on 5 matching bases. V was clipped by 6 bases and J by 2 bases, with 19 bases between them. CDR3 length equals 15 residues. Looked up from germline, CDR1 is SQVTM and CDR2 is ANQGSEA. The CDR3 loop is CSVLRGGALNYGYTF. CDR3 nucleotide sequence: TGCAGCGTACTCCGCGGCGGGGCTCTCAACTATGGCTACACCTTC. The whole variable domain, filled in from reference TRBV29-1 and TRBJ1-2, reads SAVISQKPSRDICQRGTSLTIQCQVDSQVTMMFWYRQQPGQSLTLIATANQGSEATYESGFVIDKFPISRPNLTFSTLTVSNMSPEDSSIYLCSVLRGGALNYGYTFGSGTRLTVV.

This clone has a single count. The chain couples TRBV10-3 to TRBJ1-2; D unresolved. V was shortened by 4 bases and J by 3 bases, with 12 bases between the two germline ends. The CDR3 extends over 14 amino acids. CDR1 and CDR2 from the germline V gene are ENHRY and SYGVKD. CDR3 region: CAISGRQPDYGYTF. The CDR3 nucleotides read TGTGCCATCAGTGGGCGGCAGCCGGACTATGGCTACACCTTC.

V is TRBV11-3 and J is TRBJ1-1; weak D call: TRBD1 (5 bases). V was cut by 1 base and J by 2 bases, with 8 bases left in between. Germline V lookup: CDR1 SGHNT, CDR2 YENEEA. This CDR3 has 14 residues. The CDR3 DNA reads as TGTGCCAGCAGCTTAGGCGGGGACAACACTGAAGCTTTCTTT. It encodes CASSLGGDNTEAFF.

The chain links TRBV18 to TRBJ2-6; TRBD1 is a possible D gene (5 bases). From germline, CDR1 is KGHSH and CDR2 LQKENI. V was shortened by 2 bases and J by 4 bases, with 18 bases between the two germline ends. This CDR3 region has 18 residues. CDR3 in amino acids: CASSPSTASLSGANVLTF. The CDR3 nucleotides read TGTGCCAGCTCACCATCGACAGCCAGCTTGTCGGGGGCCAACGTCCTGACTTTC.

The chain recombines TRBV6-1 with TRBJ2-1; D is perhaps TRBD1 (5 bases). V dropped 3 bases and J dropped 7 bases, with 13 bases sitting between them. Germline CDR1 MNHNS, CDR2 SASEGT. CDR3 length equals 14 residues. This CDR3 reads CASSEERGYNEQFF. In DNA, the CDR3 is TGTGCCAGCAGTGAGGAAAGGGGCTATAATGAGCAGTTCTTC.

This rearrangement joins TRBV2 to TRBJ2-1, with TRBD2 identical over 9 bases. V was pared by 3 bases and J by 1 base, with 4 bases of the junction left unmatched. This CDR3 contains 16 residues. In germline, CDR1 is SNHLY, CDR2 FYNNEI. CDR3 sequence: CASSEPSGESYNEQFF. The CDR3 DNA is TGTGCCAGCAGTGAGCCTAGCGGGGAATCCTACAATGAGCAGTTCTTC.

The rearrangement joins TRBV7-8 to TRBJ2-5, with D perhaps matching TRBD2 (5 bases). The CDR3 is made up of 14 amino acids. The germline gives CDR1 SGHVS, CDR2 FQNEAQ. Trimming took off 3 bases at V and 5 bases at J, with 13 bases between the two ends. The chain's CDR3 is CASSLWTGWETQYF. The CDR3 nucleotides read TGTGCCAGCAGCTTGTGGACTGGATGGGAGACCCAGTACTTC.

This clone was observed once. The CDR3 sequence is CASSQEPASGSQETQYF. CDR3 nucleotide sequence: TGTGCCAGCAGCCAAGAGCCCGCTAGCGGATCCCAAGAGACCCAGTACTTC. V and J are TRBV4-2 and TRBJ2-5; 7 bases match TRBD2. CDR3 length equals 17 residues. J gave up 1 base and V 0 bases, and 8 bases lay outside the gene matches. The germline V gene encodes CDR1 LGHNA and CDR2 YNFKEQ.

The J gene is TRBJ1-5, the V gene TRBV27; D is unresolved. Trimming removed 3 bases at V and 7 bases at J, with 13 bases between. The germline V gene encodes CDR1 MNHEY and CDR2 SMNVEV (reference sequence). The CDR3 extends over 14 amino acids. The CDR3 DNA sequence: TGTGCCAGCAGTTTCCGGCCGGGTGGGCAGCCCCAGCATTTT. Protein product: CASSFRPGGQPQHF.

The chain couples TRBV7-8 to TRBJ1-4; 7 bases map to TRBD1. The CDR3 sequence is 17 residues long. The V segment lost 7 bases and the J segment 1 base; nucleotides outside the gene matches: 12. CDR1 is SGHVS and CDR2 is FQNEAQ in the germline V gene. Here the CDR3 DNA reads TGTGCCAGCATCCTCGGGACAGCTAAACAAACTAATGAAAAACTGTTTTTT. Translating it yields CASILGTAKQTNEKLFF.